The rows below give T cell receptor beta chains drawn from one sample of a study of neoadjuvant anti-PD-1 for oral cavity cancer. Clones were read by immunoSEQ multiplex PCR, and TCRdb kept only the in-frame ones, dropping some. The sample has roughly 13,000 clones, 60% to 70% seen once. Source: PBMCs, taken before nivolumab (anti-PD-1) treatment. The receptor set was obtained from a person aged 35-79 years with oral cavity squamous cell carcinoma. CDR3s include the opening cysteine and the closing phenylalanine or tryptophan. The D gene is left open where the match is weak. Expanded clones are given a class, and other clones once, few, many or no size at all.

V gene	clone size	D gene	J gene	CDR3 DNA	CDR3 protein
TRBV5-1	few	.	TRBJ1-1	TGCGCCAGCAGCTTGGTGTCAGATATGAACACTGAAGCTTTCTTT	CASSLVSDMNTEAFF
TRBV6-1	few	.	TRBJ1-5	TGTGCCAGCAGCGGAGGACGGAGCAATCAGCCCCAGCATTTT	CASSGGRSNQPQHF
TRBV27	.	.	TRBJ1-2	TGTGCCAGCAGTTTATCAGGGACCTTAAGGAAAGGCTACACCTTC	CASSLSGTLRKGYTF
TRBV6-5	few	.	TRBJ1-5	TGTGCCAGCCTGTGGGGAGGGGATCAGCCCCAGCATTTT	CASLWGGDQPQHF
TRBV7-5	.	.	TRBJ1-5	TGTGTCAGAAGCCATCGGACAGGGGCTAGGGGCAATCAGCCCCAGCATTTT	CVRSHRTGARGNQPQHF
TRBV5-1	few	TRBD2	TRBJ2-3	TGCGCCAGCAGCCGCGGGACTAGCGGGGGGGGCACAGATACGCAGTATTTT	CASSRGTSGGGTDTQYF
TRBV7-8	.	.	TRBJ2-1	TGTGCCAGCAGCTTGGCCTCGGCGGCTCATGAGCAGTTCTTC	CASSLASAAHEQFF
TRBV6-1	.	.	TRBJ2-7	TGTGCCAGCAGTGAAGGTGAGGAGGCAGCCGAGCAGTACTTC	CASSEGEEAAEQYF
TRBV5-1	.	.	TRBJ1-2	TGCGCCAGCAGCTTGTTAGGGTCAGACGGCTACACCTTC	CASSLLGSDGYTF
TRBV5-4	few	.	TRBJ1-2	TGTGCCAGCAGCTTGGCCGGGATGAACTATGGCTACACCTTC	CASSLAGMNYGYTF
TRBV13	once	TRBD1	TRBJ1-1	TGTGCCAGCAGCAGAAACAGGGGGCAGGCTGAAGCTTTCTTT	CASSRNRGQAEAFF
TRBV5-1	.	.	TRBJ1-1	TGCGCCAGCAGCTTCCTCTCGTCCGGGACCGCGAACACTGAAGCTTTCTTT	CASSFLSSGTANTEAFF
TRBV14	.	.	TRBJ1-1	TGTGCCAGCAGCCATTCCGGGGCGAACACTGAAGCTTTCTTT	CASSHSGANTEAFF
TRBV7-8	.	TRBD1	TRBJ1-1	TGTGCCAGCCGACAGGGACCGAACACTGAAGCTTTCTTT	CASRQGPNTEAFF
TRBV2	few	.	TRBJ1-1	TGTGCCAGCAGACTGCGGGGGGGAACTGAAGCTTTCTTT	CASRLRGGTEAFF
TRBV11-2	.	.	TRBJ1-3	TGTGCCAGCAGCTTAGATCCCCCCCTTATATATTTT	CASSLDPPLIYF
TRBV2	few	TRBD1	TRBJ1-5	TGTGCCAGCACTCCTGACAGGGGGCTCAATCAGCCCCAGCATTTT	CASTPDRGLNQPQHF
TRBV18	.	.	TRBJ1-4	TGTGCCAGCTCACCAAACGGGGACCCTCGACATAAACTGTTTTTT	CASSPNGDPRHKLFF
TRBV5-4	.	.	TRBJ2-5	TGTGCCAGCAGCCTGCGAAAGACAAGAGAGACCCAGTACTTC	CASSLRKTRETQYF
TRBV4-1	few	TRBD1	TRBJ1-2	TGCGCCAGCAGCCACGAGGGACAGGGATCACACTATGGCTACACCTTC	CASSHEGQGSHYGYTF
TRBV5-4	.	.	TRBJ2-3	TGTGCCAGCAGCTTGACGGGAAGCACAGATACGCAGTATTTT	CASSLTGSTDTQYF
TRBV11-2	few	TRBD1	TRBJ2-4	TGTGCCAGCAGCTTAGTACAGGGGGCGGGAAACATTCAGTACTTC	CASSLVQGAGNIQYF
TRBV15	.	TRBD1	TRBJ2-3	TGTGCCACCAGCAGAGACAGGGGGACAGATACGCAGTATTTT	CATSRDRGTDTQYF
TRBV4-1	.	TRBD2	TRBJ2-3	TGCGCCAGCAGCCAAGATGAGACTAGCGGGAGGGCCTGGGATACGCAGTATTTT	CASSQDETSGRAWDTQYF
TRBV7-3	few	TRBD1	TRBJ1-6	TGTGCCAGCAGCGCCCGGGACAGAGATAATTCACCCCTCCACTTT	CASSARDRDNSPLHF
TRBV2	few	.	TRBJ2-1	TGTGCCAGCAGTCCTACTAGTAATGAGCAGTTCTTC	CASSPTSNEQFF
TRBV14	.	.	TRBJ2-7	TGTGCCAGCAGCCAAGACACCGGGGGCACACAGGGAGCCGAGCAGTACTTC	CASSQDTGGTQGAEQYF
TRBV4-1	.	TRBD2	TRBJ2-3	TGCGCCAGCAGCCAAGATAGCGGGAGAACAGATACGCAGTATTTT	CASSQDSGRTDTQYF
TRBV19	once	.	TRBJ2-1	TGTGCCAGTAGTATCTTCGGGGATACGGCCGAGCAGTTCTTC	CASSIFGDTAEQFF
TRBV5-1	.	.	TRBJ1-1	TGCGCCAGCAGCTTGGTCTCAGAGAACACTGAAGCTTTCTTT	CASSLVSENTEAFF
TRBV15	.	TRBD2	TRBJ2-3	TGTGCCACCAGCAGAGATAGAACTAGCGGGAGGATGGCAGATACGCAGTATTTT	CATSRDRTSGRMADTQYF
TRBV7-8	.	TRBD2	TRBJ2-1	TGTGCCAGCAGCTTAGAACTAGCGGGGGGGCTAAATGAGCAGTTCTTC	CASSLELAGGLNEQFF